These 27 T cell receptor beta chains were sequenced from one sample in a study of blood T cell repertoires in COVID-19. The table came from immunoSEQ multiplex PCR; TCRdb's copy has only in-frame clones and leaves some out. The sample yields about 130,000 clones, about 85% seen once. The specimen sequenced was peripheral blood. These receptors all come from a man aged 40-50 years with active or convalescent COVID-19.

The chain recombines TRBV7-2 with TRBJ2-1; tentative D call: TRBD2 (6 bases). The CDR3 extends over 14 amino acids. Germline CDR1 SGHTA, CDR2 FQGNSA. The germline V and J ends were trimmed by 7 bases and 3 bases, with 13 bases remaining between them. The CDR3 sequence: CASTPSRGYNEQFF. The CDR3, as DNA: TGTGCCAGCACTCCCTCGCGGGGCTACAATGAGCAGTTCTTC.

The V and J genes are TRBV9 and TRBJ2-7, with 12 bases lining up with TRBD2. The CDR3 spans 18 residues. Looked up from germline, CDR1 is SGDLS and CDR2 is YYNGEE. The V gene end was trimmed by 0 bases and the J gene end by 2 bases; junction bases not matched to a gene: 9. The CDR3: CASSVGASGGAITYEQYF. The CDR3 DNA sequence: TGTGCCAGCAGCGTAGGCGCTAGCGGGGGGGCCATAACCTACGAGCAGTACTTC.

The chain is built from TRBV18 and TRBJ1-1; 9 bases fit TRBD1. Germline V lookup: CDR1 KGHSH, CDR2 LQKENI. This CDR3 has 17 amino acids. J gave up 4 bases and V 3 bases, and 12 bases lay outside the gene matches. The CDR3 loop is CASSPNTGGGKSTEAFF. The DNA for the CDR3 is TGTGCCAGCTCACCTAACACAGGGGGCGGGAAGAGCACTGAAGCTTTCTTT.

CDR3 nucleotides: TGCAGTGCTAAACAGGGAACTGAAGCTTTCTTT. Protein sequence: CSAKQGTEAFF. The rearrangement joins TRBV20-1 to TRBJ1-1, with D perhaps matching TRBD1 (6 bases). The CDR3 has 11 residues. The V and J ends lost 4 bases and 5 bases respectively, with 8 bases between them. Germline values: CDR1 DFQATT, CDR2 SNEGSKA (reference sequence).

V gene TRBV15 combines with J gene TRBJ2-3; perhaps TRBD2 as D (6 bases). Trimming stripped 1 base from V and 1 base from J, with 9 bases between. The CDR3 is made up of 15 amino acids. Germline CDR1 LNHNV, CDR2 YYDKDF (reference sequence). CDR3 DNA: TGTGCCACCAGCAGAGTCGGCGGGGGCACAGATACGCAGTATTTT. It encodes CATSRVGGGTDTQYF.

The rearrangement joins TRBV5-1 to TRBJ2-1; 15 bases align to TRBD2. This CDR3 comprises 18 residues. The junction had 6 bases not matched to a gene; V was cut back by 2 bases and J by 3 bases. Germline V gene data show CDR1 as SGHRS and CDR2 as YFSETQ. This chain's CDR3 is CASSLRTSGGANYNEQFF. CDR3 coding DNA: TGCGCCAGCAGCTTAAGGACTAGCGGGGGGGCAAACTACAATGAGCAGTTCTTC.

The rearrangement links TRBV15 to TRBJ2-2, with 13 nucleotides matching TRBD2. Trimming at V came to 2 bases and at J to 5 bases, leaving 8 bases not matched to a gene. The germline gives CDR1 LNHNV, CDR2 YYDKDF (reference sequence). The CDR3 covers 18 residues. CDR3 in amino acids: CATSRLLAGGPGTGELFF. DNA for the CDR3: TGTGCCACCAGCAGATTACTAGCGGGGGGGCCGGGGACCGGGGAGCTGTTTTTT.

The gene calls are TRBV5-6 and TRBJ1-5, with TRBD1 matching over 7 bases. V gave up 5 bases and J gave up 0 bases; unmatched junction bases: 11. Germline V gene sequence: CDR1 SGHDT, CDR2 YYEEEE. The CDR3 runs 17 residues. The CDR3 reads CASSQEGGGSSNQPQHF. The CDR3 nucleotides read TGTGCCAGCAGTCAGGAAGGGGGCGGCAGTAGCAATCAGCCCCAGCATTTT.

The V call is TRBV25-1, the J call TRBJ1-4, with D unresolved. Germline lookup yields CDR1 MGHDK and CDR2 SYGVNS. CDR3 length: 13 amino acids. The V end was cut by 5 bases, the J end by 1 base, with 5 bases between. The chain's CDR3 is CASSRRTNEKLFF. The CDR3 bases are TGTGCCAGCAGTAGGAGAACTAATGAAAAACTGTTTTTT.

The CDR3 DNA follows: TGTGCCAGTAGTACATCAGGACAGGGGGTAGACGAGCAGTACTTC. Amino acids: CASSTSGQGVDEQYF. The chain couples TRBV19 to TRBJ2-7; 10 nucleotides agree with TRBD1. J lost 5 bases, V lost 4 bases, and 8 bases had no gene match. Germline V gene lookup returns CDR1 LNHDA and CDR2 SQIVND (reference sequence). The CDR3 consists of 15 residues.

The V gene is TRBV7-6, the J gene TRBJ1-6; D ambiguous. The V gene lost 5 bases and the J gene lost 5 bases, with 16 bases spanning the gap. Looked up from germline, CDR1 is SGHVS and CDR2 is FNYEAQ. The CDR3 sequence is 16 residues long. The CDR3, as DNA: TGTGCCAGCAGCCCCGGACGGGGTCGGCATAATTCACCCCTCCACTTT. Encoded protein: CASSPGRGRHNSPLHF.

The rearrangement links TRBV18 to TRBJ1-4, with D possibly TRBD1 on 5 matching bases. The germline V gene has CDR1 KGHSH and CDR2 LQKENI. V dropped 3 bases and J dropped 0 bases, with 8 bases sitting between them. The CDR3 has 15 residues. The CDR3 region is CASSPDKTTNEKLFF. CDR3 bases: TGTGCCAGCTCACCGGACAAAACAACTAATGAAAAACTGTTTTTT.

In nucleotides, the CDR3 is TGTGCCATAAGACTAGCGGGGGGCAACAATGAGCAGTTCTTC. Translating gives CAIRLAGGNNEQFF. The V gene is TRBV27, the J gene TRBJ2-1, with TRBD2 matching 13 bases. The germline V gene has CDR1 MNHEY and CDR2 SMNVEV (reference sequence). The CDR3 consists of 14 residues. After removal of 10 bases from V and 5 bases from J, the junction contained 5 bases not matched to a gene.

The J gene is TRBJ1-4, the V gene TRBV5-6, with TRBD1 identical over 8 bases. V lost 4 bases, J lost 3 bases, and 5 bases stayed unmatched. The CDR3 contains 15 residues. The germline CDR1 and CDR2 sequences are SGHDT and YYEEEE. In DNA form, the CDR3 reads TGTGCCAGCAGCAGGACAGGGTCGGCTAATGAAAAACTGTTTTTT. This codes for CASSRTGSANEKLFF.

This chain links TRBV3-1 (or the pseudogene TRBV3-2) with TRBJ2-7; 7 bases are a match to TRBD1. V gave up 1 base and J gave up 4 bases; unmatched junction bases: 4. Germline assignment: CDR1 LGHDT and CDR2 YNNKEL (reference sequence). The CDR3 runs 14 residues. The chain's CDR3 is CASSQGDRKYEQYF. The CDR3 DNA is TGTGCCAGCAGCCAAGGGGACAGAAAGTACGAGCAGTACTTC.

The chain couples TRBV7-9 to TRBJ2-3, with D tentatively TRBD2 (6 bases). The germline V gene encodes CDR1 SEHNR and CDR2 FQNEAQ (reference sequence). CDR3 length: 16 residues. Trimming shortened V by 0 bases and J by 6 bases, and 16 bases separated the two germline ends. The CDR3 spells CASSLANNGGGDTQYF. The CDR3, as DNA: TGTGCCAGCAGCTTAGCGAATAACGGGGGTGGGGATACGCAGTATTTT. The variable domain in full, with the rest retrieved from reference TRBV7-9 and TRBJ2-3, is DTGVSQNPRHKITKRGQNVTFRCDPISEHNRLYWYRQTLGQGPEFLTYFQNEAQLEKSRLLSDRFSAERPKGSFSTLEIQRTEQGDSAMYLCASSLANNGGGDTQYFGPGTRLTVL.

The chain combines TRBV6-5 with TRBJ2-1, with 10 bases identical to TRBD2. The CDR3 covers 16 residues. Per germline, CDR1 MNHEY and CDR2 SVGAGI. J was trimmed by 8 bases and V by 2 bases; bases with no gene match: 9. CDR3 sequence (DNA): TGTGCCAGCAGTTACACAAGCGGGGGGGCTTATGATGAGCAGTTCTTC. Protein: CASSYTSGGAYDEQFF.

The V call is TRBV18, the J call TRBJ1-2, with 7 bases fitting TRBD1. The V gene's germline CDR1 is KGHSH and CDR2 LQKENI. The CDR3 sequence is 14 residues long. The V gene end was trimmed by 3 bases and the J gene end by 6 bases; junction bases not matched to a gene: 7. CDR3 nucleotide sequence: TGTGCCAGCTCACCGAATCCACAGGGGAATGGCTACACCTTC. As protein: CASSPNPQGNGYTF. The full variable domain, rest sourced from reference TRBV18 and TRBJ1-2, is NAGVMQNPRHLVRRRGQEARLRCSPMKGHSHVYWYRQLPEEGLKFMVYLQKENIIDESGMPKERFSAEFPKEGPSILRIQQVVRGDSAAYFCASSPNPQGNGYTFGSGTRLTVV.

This rearrangement joins TRBV9 to TRBJ2-5, with 10 positions matching TRBD1. CDR1 is SGDLS, CDR2 YYNGEE, per germline. The V gene end was trimmed by 2 bases and the J gene end by 4 bases; junction bases not matched to a gene: 14. The CDR3 is 18 amino acids. The CDR3 DNA sequence: TGTGCCAGCAGCGTGGGACAGGGGAATTTGGGGGCGAGAGAGACCCAGTACTTC. Residues: CASSVGQGNLGARETQYF.

The rearrangement uses TRBV19 and TRBJ1-6, with a tentative D call TRBD1 (6 bases). Germline values: CDR1 LNHDA, CDR2 SQIVND (reference sequence). Trimming left V 4 bases short and J 7 bases short, with 17 bases between. This CDR3 is built from 16 residues. DNA for the CDR3: TGTGCCAGTAGTACCGGGACGGGACACCAGAATTCACCCCTCCACTTT. Translated, it gives CASSTGTGHQNSPLHF.

On this clone itself: Within the sample, other DNA sequences also encode this same CDR3. The gene calls are TRBV5-1 and TRBJ1-4; possibly TRBD1 for D (5 bases). Germline CDR1 and CDR2: SGHRS and YFSETQ. The CDR3 length is 14 residues. V was cut by 0 bases and J by 7 bases, with 10 bases left in between. The CDR3 sequence is CASSLGGLGEKLFF. CDR3 nucleotides: TGCGCCAGCAGCTTGGGGGGCTTGGGTGAAAAACTGTTTTTT.

The chain recombines TRBV7-3 with TRBJ2-3; 12 bases are shared with TRBD2. Germline V lookup: CDR1 SGHTA, CDR2 FQGTGA. The CDR3 loop spans 15 amino acids. J gave up 12 bases and V 4 bases, and 11 bases lay outside the gene matches. CDR3 nucleotides: TGTGCCAGCAGCTACGAACCGCAACTAGCGGGGGGCCAGTATTTT. It specifies CASSYEPQLAGGQYF.

This chain connects TRBV4-3 to TRBJ2-1, with D perhaps matching TRBD2 (6 bases). V was cut by 1 base and J by 7 bases, with 14 bases left in between. The CDR3 consists of 15 residues. Per germline, CDR1 LGHNA and CDR2 YSLEER. The chain's CDR3 is CASSQAGGGRNEQFF. CDR3 nucleotides: TGCGCCAGCAGCCAAGCCGGTGGGGGGAGGAATGAGCAGTTCTTC.

This chain uses TRBV10-3 with TRBJ1-2, with unresolved D. Trimming took off 10 bases at V and 0 bases at J, with 18 bases between the two ends. This CDR3 spans 15 amino acids. CDR1 ENHRY and CDR2 SYGVKD come from the germline V gene. CDR3 region: CATGEGRLTNYGYTF. CDR3 in DNA: TGTGCCACCGGGGAGGGCAGGCTGACTAACTATGGCTACACCTTC.

This rearrangement joins TRBV11-2 to TRBJ2-3, with D tentatively TRBD1 (6 bases). Germline values: CDR1 SGHAT, CDR2 FQNNGV. V lost 5 bases and J 0 bases, leaving 9 bases between the germline ends. The CDR3 contains 14 residues. CDR3 residues: CASSRTASTDTQYF. In DNA, the CDR3 is TGTGCCAGCAGCCGGACAGCTAGCACAGATACGCAGTATTTT.

This chain joins TRBV25-1 and TRBJ2-7; 7 nucleotides line up with TRBD2. V lost 2 bases, J lost 5 bases, and 18 bases stayed unmatched. From germline, CDR1 is MGHDK and CDR2 SYGVNS. The CDR3 is made up of 18 amino acids. The CDR3 DNA is TGTGCCAGCAGTGAAACGCCGGGACTACTCAATAAGCCTAACGAGCAGTACTTC. This translates into CASSETPGLLNKPNEQYF.

V is TRBV18 and J is TRBJ1-1; 10 bases align to TRBD1. Unmatched junction bases numbered 9, after V lost 3 bases and J lost 5 bases. The length of the CDR3 is 16 residues. Per germline, CDR1 KGHSH and CDR2 LQKENI. The CDR3 region is CASSPTLGTGDTEAFF. In DNA form, the CDR3 reads TGTGCCAGCTCACCTACTCTAGGGACAGGGGATACTGAAGCTTTCTTT.